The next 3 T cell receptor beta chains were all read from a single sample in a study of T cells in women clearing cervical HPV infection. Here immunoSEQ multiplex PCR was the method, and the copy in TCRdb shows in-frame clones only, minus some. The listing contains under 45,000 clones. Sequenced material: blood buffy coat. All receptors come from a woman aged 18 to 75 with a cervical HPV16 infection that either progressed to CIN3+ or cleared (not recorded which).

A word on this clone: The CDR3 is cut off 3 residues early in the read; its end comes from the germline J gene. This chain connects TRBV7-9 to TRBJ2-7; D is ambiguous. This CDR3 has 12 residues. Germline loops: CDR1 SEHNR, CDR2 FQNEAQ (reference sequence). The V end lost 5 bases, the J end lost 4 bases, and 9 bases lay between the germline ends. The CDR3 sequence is CASSQWLYEQYF. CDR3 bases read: TGTGCCAGCAGCCAGTGGTTGTACGAG.

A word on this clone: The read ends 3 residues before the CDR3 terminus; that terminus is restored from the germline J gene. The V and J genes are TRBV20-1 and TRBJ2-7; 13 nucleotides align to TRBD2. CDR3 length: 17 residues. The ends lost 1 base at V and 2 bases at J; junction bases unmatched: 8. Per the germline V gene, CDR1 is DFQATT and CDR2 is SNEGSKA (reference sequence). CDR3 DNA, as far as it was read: TGCAGTGCTAGAGCCGGACTAGCGGGAGCTTTAACCTACGAG. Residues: CSARAGLAGALTYE. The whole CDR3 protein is CSARAGLAGALTYEQYF.

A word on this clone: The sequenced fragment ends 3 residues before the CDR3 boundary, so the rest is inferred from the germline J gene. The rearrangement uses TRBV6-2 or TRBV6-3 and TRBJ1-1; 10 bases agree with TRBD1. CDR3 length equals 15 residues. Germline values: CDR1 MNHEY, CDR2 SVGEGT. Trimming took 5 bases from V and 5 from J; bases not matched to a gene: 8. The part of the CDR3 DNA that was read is TGTGCCAGCAGTCCTCGGACAGGGGGATGGACTGAA. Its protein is CASSPRTGGWTE. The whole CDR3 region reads CASSPRTGGWTEAFF.